This T cell receptor beta chain derives from a study of T cells in Graves' hyperthyroidism and ophthalmopathy. This clonotype was observed a few times. Lactation, pregnancy, other autoimmune disease or uncontrolled infection led to exclusion of patients. The length of the CDR3 is 12 residues. With 8 bases removed from V and 0 bases from J, the gap between germline ends came to 8 bases. From germline, CDR1 is MNHEY and CDR2 SMNVEV (reference sequence). Amplified TCR beta CDR3 regions derived from RNA transcripts. The study used the HTBI primer set for a first-round RT-PCR of the TCR CDR3. TCRdb processed the multiplex PCR reads anew with MiXCR; each CDR3 protein has one entry. The table shows about 510,000 distinct CDR3 sequences, with around 43% occurring only once.

The origin of this receptor is an adult woman with Graves' disease, either hyperthyroidism or ophthalmopathy (not recorded which). The rearrangement links TRBV27 to TRBJ2-7, with D unclear. Sequencing was performed on peripheral blood or thyroid tissue (not recorded which). This CDR3 reads CASRSTSYEQYF. The CDR3 DNA reads as TGTGCCAGCCGCAGCACCTCCTACGAGCAGTACTTC.